This is a list of T cell receptor beta chains from one sample in a study of cytomegalovirus exposure and HLA in healthy donors. Sequenced by immunoSEQ multiplex PCR; TCRdb stores in-frame clones only, minus some. The sample holds 120,000 or so clones; 17% are singletons and the top ten take about 3.1%. The sequenced material came from PBMCs. The source is a female donor in good health and CMV-seropositive. Each CDR3 is given without its conserved first and last residue. The order of the fields is V gene, J gene, CDR3 protein.

v_call: TRBV6-5; j_call: TRBJ2-7; cdr3_aa: ASSPLNGQGYEQY
v_call: TRBV6-5; j_call: TRBJ1-2; cdr3_aa: ASRGTGDGYT
v_call: TRBV6-1; j_call: TRBJ2-7; cdr3_aa: ASSGQGGDYEQY
v_call: TRBV7-8; j_call: TRBJ2-7; cdr3_aa: ASSLVGTGGFYEQY
v_call: TRBV18; j_call: TRBJ1-3; cdr3_aa: ASSPLSGTGDSGNTIY
v_call: TRBV4-2; j_call: TRBJ2-2; cdr3_aa: ASSQDDRAGITGELF
v_call: TRBV6-5; j_call: TRBJ1-6; cdr3_aa: ASSPGASGSPLH
v_call: TRBV28; j_call: TRBJ1-2; cdr3_aa: ASSFRGSDGYT
v_call: TRBV9; j_call: TRBJ1-1; cdr3_aa: ASSVVTGVEAF
v_call: TRBV6-5; j_call: TRBJ1-6; cdr3_aa: ATFYSGHPYNSPLH
v_call: TRBV2; j_call: TRBJ2-5; cdr3_aa: ASRAGQGAVETQY
v_call: TRBV18; j_call: TRBJ2-7; cdr3_aa: ASSQFSGTSSGEQY
v_call: TRBV7-6; j_call: TRBJ2-5; cdr3_aa: ASSSSRKTQY
v_call: TRBV30; j_call: TRBJ1-3; cdr3_aa: AWSVREAGNVGNTIY
v_call: TRBV28; j_call: TRBJ1-5; cdr3_aa: ASRPAGGVTSNQPQH
v_call: TRBV28; j_call: TRBJ2-2; cdr3_aa: ASSAGTGLRELF
v_call: TRBV13; j_call: TRBJ2-7; cdr3_aa: ASSRPSGRAYEQY